Presented here are 26 T cell receptor beta chains from one specimen sequenced in a study of T cell repertoires in cytomegalovirus infection. One entry per CDR3 protein, called by TCRdb with MiXCR from the reads. Here the sample spans fewer than 900,000 distinct CDR3 sequences, 25% to 35% being singletons. Their specific antigens are unknown. The specimen was cultured CD8+ T cells from PBMCs, collected from culture after CMV antigen stimulation. The receptor source for this set is a human donor in good health (CMV status not recorded). Some clones in this sample may be carry-over from other donors' samples.

The rearrangement joins TRBV5-1 to TRBJ1-6; the D is unclear. Per germline, CDR1 SGHRS and CDR2 YFSETQ. V lost 4 bases to trimming and J lost 2 bases, with 13 bases between them. This CDR3 has 16 amino acids. The DNA for the CDR3 is TGCGCCAGCAGCCCGGGCCTTCCGACCTATAATTCACCCCTCCACTTT. This encodes CASSPGLPTYNSPLHF. Full variable domain (remainder filled in from reference TRBV5-1 and TRBJ1-6): KAGVTQTPRYLIKTRGQQVTLSCSPISGHRSVSWYQQTPGQGLQFLFEYFSETQRNKGNFPGRFSGRQFSNSRSEMNVSTLELGDSALYLCASSPGLPTYNSPLHFGNGTRLTVT.

Written as DNA, the CDR3 is TGTGCCAGCAGGACCGGGACAACTTACGAGCAGTACGTC. This codes for CASRTGTTYEQYV. The chain employs TRBV6-8 and TRBJ2-7; weak D call: TRBD1 (6 bases). Deletions cut 6 bases from V and 4 bases from J, with 13 bases between. Germline CDR1 is MNHGY and CDR2 is SAAAGT. The CDR3 contains 13 residues.

This clonotype was counted only a few times. The rearrangement joins TRBV12-3 or TRBV12-4 to TRBJ1-2; tentatively, D is TRBD1 (5 bases). Trimming took 5 bases from V and 0 from J, leaving 16 bases between them. The CDR3 totals 16 residues. CDR3 amino acids: CASSPQHRGANYGYTF. The CDR3 DNA reads as TGTGCCAGCAGTCCCCAACACCGAGGGGCTAACTATGGCTACACCTTC.

In its sample, this clonotype was seen a few times. The CDR3 loop is CAISAFDREDYNEQFF. CDR3 in DNA: TGTGCCATCAGCGCCTTCGACAGGGAAGACTACAATGAGCAGTTCTTC. The chain combines TRBV10-3 with TRBJ2-1; 7 bases align to TRBD1. Trimming at V came to 6 bases and at J to 3 bases, leaving 11 bases not matched to a gene. Looked up from germline, CDR1 is ENHRY and CDR2 is SYGVKD. CDR3 length: 16 residues.

This clonotype was counted between two and nine times. The chain recombines TRBV19 with TRBJ1-2; TRBD1 might be the D (5 bases). Germline CDR1 LNHDA, CDR2 SQIVND (reference sequence). V was trimmed by 6 bases and J by 3 bases, leaving 17 bases between them. The length of the CDR3 is 15 residues. CDR3 in amino acids: CASSPPQVLYYGYTF. The CDR3 nucleotides are TGTGCCAGTAGCCCCCCACAGGTGCTATACTATGGCTACACCTTC.

This clonotype has a handful of counts. The chain carries TRBV4-1 and TRBJ2-1; the D is unclear. V shed 1 base and J shed 6 bases, with 13 bases lying between them. Looked up from germline, CDR1 is MGHRA and CDR2 is YSYEKL. The CDR3 length is 15 residues. CDR3 coding DNA: TGCGCCAGCAGCCAAGTTGGCTCTGGGCGCAATGAGCAGTTCTTC. Protein sequence: CASSQVGSGRNEQFF.

CDR3 nucleotides: TGTGCCAGCAGCGCTATTGGGACAGAGAACACTGAAGCTTTCTTT. Amino acids: CASSAIGTENTEAFF. V is TRBV9 and J is TRBJ1-1; 7 bases match TRBD1. The CDR3 covers 15 residues. Germline V gene sequence: CDR1 SGDLS, CDR2 YYNGEE. V shed 3 bases and J 1 base; nucleotides not matched to a gene: 6.

The chain links TRBV6-5 to TRBJ1-1; D unresolved. Trimming cost V 2 bases and J 1 base, with 5 bases left between them. Per the germline V gene, CDR1 is MNHEY and CDR2 is SVGAGI. The CDR3 has 13 residues. This CDR3 is CASSYAENTEAFF. DNA of the CDR3: TGTGCCAGCAGTTACGCGGAGAACACTGAAGCTTTCTTT.

This sequence joins TRBV27 and TRBJ2-2; D remains unclear. V lost 1 base and J lost 4, with 4 bases in between. The germline V gene encodes CDR1 MNHEY and CDR2 SMNVEV (reference sequence). The length of the CDR3 is 13 residues. This chain's CDR3 is CASSLLVTGELFF. Here the CDR3 DNA reads TGTGCCAGCAGTTTATTGGTCACCGGGGAGCTGTTTTTT.

This clonotype was seen ten or more times. The rearrangement joins TRBV7-3 to TRBJ2-3; D is undetermined. Trimming removed 4 bases at V and 0 bases at J, with 8 bases between. This CDR3 is 14 amino acids long. Per the germline V gene, CDR1 is SGHTA and CDR2 is FQGTGA. CDR3 loop: CASSSGASTDTQYF. As DNA, the CDR3 is TGTGCCAGCAGCTCAGGTGCTAGCACAGATACGCAGTATTTT.

The chain couples TRBV7-2 to TRBJ2-7; 7 bases agree with TRBD1. The V and J ends lost 3 bases and 3 bases, in that order; junction bases with no gene match: 5. CDR3 length equals 14 residues. In germline, CDR1 is SGHTA, CDR2 FQGNSA. This CDR3 reads CASSFQTGHYEQYV. The CDR3 DNA follows: TGTGCCAGCAGCTTCCAGACAGGGCACTACGAGCAGTACGTC.

This chain joins TRBV20-1 and TRBJ2-7; a weak D match, TRBD1 (6 bases). Germline V gene data show CDR1 as DFQATT and CDR2 as SNEGSKA (reference sequence). This CDR3 has 15 amino acids. Deletions cut 0 bases from V and 0 bases from J, with 12 bases between. This CDR3 is CSARDRDKSSYEQYF. As DNA, the CDR3 is TGCAGTGCTAGAGACCGGGACAAGAGCTCCTACGAGCAGTACTTC.

Regarding this clonotype: One end of the junction is discordant with germline, which a read error may explain. The gene calls are TRBV9 and TRBJ2-2; the match to TRBD1 covers 7 bases. The CDR3 length is 13 residues. Germline V gene sequence: CDR1 SGDLS, CDR2 YYNGEE. The CDR3 spells CASRQGNSGELFF. The CDR3 DNA reads as TGTGCCAGCCGACAGGGTAACAGCGGGGAGCTGTTTTTT.

The J gene is TRBJ1-1, the V gene TRBV7-6; D unresolved. The CDR3 loop spans 17 amino acids. The V end lost 2 bases, the J end lost 0 bases, and 16 bases lay between the germline ends. In germline, CDR1 is SGHVS, CDR2 FNYEAQ. The CDR3 DNA follows: TGTGCCAGCAGCTTATTGGCAGGAGACTCCATGAACACTGAAGCTTTCTTT. Protein product: CASSLLAGDSMNTEAFF.

DNA for the CDR3: TGTGCCAGCAGTGACAGGGGTGGAAAAAATCAGCCCCAGCATTTT. It is translated as CASSDRGGKNQPQHF. This sequence joins TRBV6-5 and TRBJ1-5; 8 bases line up with TRBD1. Looked up from germline, CDR1 is MNHEY and CDR2 is SVGAGI. The CDR3 spans 15 residues. V lost 5 bases to trimming and J lost 4 bases; unmatched junction nucleotides: 7.

The chain employs TRBV7-9 and TRBJ2-1, with TRBD2 matching over 14 bases. Per germline, CDR1 SEHNR and CDR2 FQNEAQ (reference sequence). Losses at the gene ends were 5 bases for V and 7 bases for J; bases not matched to a gene: 13. There are 18 residues in the CDR3. Written as DNA, the CDR3 is TGTGCCAGCAGCACCCTGGGACTAGCGGGGGAAAGGGAGAATGAGCAGTTCTTC. This sequence encodes CASSTLGLAGERENEQFF.

This clonotype occurred many times. CDR3 residues: CASSQGFNQPQHF. CDR3 DNA sequence: TGTGCCAGCAGTCAGGGGTTCAATCAGCCCCAGCATTTT. This chain uses TRBV6-1 with TRBJ1-5; a possible D gene is TRBD1 (6 bases). Germline values: CDR1 MNHNS, CDR2 SASEGT. Trimming took off 5 bases at V and 3 bases at J, with 8 bases between the two ends. The CDR3 runs to 13 residues.

The genes are TRBV27 and TRBJ1-6, with D possibly TRBD1 on 6 matching bases. Deletions cut 0 bases from V and 7 bases from J, with 13 bases between. The V gene's germline CDR1 is MNHEY and CDR2 SMNVEV (reference sequence). The CDR3 covers 16 residues. The CDR3 DNA is TGTGCCAGCAGTTTATCGCAGGACAGACTGAATTCACCCCTCCACTTT. Its protein product is CASSLSQDRLNSPLHF.

This chain uses TRBV7-4 with TRBJ1-4; TRBD1 agrees at 7 bases. The germline V gene encodes CDR1 SGHVT and CDR2 SQSDAQ. Losses at the gene ends were 1 base for V and 4 bases for J; bases not matched to a gene: 6. The CDR3 extends over 16 amino acids. CDR3 region: CASSLGPGTDNEKLFF. CDR3 in DNA: TGTGCCAGCAGCTTAGGCCCCGGGACAGATAATGAAAAACTGTTTTTT. The full variable domain, with the rest looked up from reference TRBV7-4 and TRBJ1-4, is GAGVSQSPRYKVAKRGRDVALRCDSISGHVTLYWYRQTLGQGSEVLTYSQSDAQRDKSGRPSGRFSAERPERSVSTLKIQRTEQGDSAVYLCASSLGPGTDNEKLFFGSGTQLSVL.

The gene calls are TRBV7-2 and TRBJ2-1, with no clear D. This CDR3 contains 12 residues. Trimming left V 3 bases short and J 7 bases short, with 7 bases between. Germline lookup yields CDR1 SGHTA and CDR2 FQGNSA. CDR3 sequence reads: CASSFLKNEQFF. CDR3 bases: TGTGCCAGCAGCTTCTTAAAAAATGAGCAGTTCTTC.

This clonotype appeared a few times. The chain is built from TRBV2 and TRBJ2-3, with D perhaps being TRBD1 or TRBD2 (5 bases each). The CDR3 runs to 15 residues. Germline V lookup: CDR1 SNHLY, CDR2 FYNNEI. Trimming stripped 4 bases from V and 2 bases from J, with 13 bases between. The CDR3: CASSVGTAPTDTQYF. In nucleotides, the CDR3 is TGTGCCAGCAGTGTAGGGACGGCGCCCACAGATACGCAGTATTTT.

This clonotype has just a few counts. The chain links TRBV28 to TRBJ2-6; D not resolved. This CDR3 region has 20 residues. V gave up 1 base and J gave up 0 bases, with 19 bases separating them. CDR1 is MDHEN, CDR2 SYDVKM, per germline. The CDR3 loop is CASSLSRAPDKYSGANVLTF. CDR3 DNA: TGTGCCAGCAGTTTATCTCGTGCACCAGACAAATACTCTGGGGCCAACGTCCTGACTTTC.

The V gene is TRBV19, the J gene TRBJ2-3; 10 nucleotides line up with TRBD2. The CDR3 spans 17 residues. Unmatched junction bases numbered 13, after V lost 3 bases and J lost 7 bases. Germline loops: CDR1 LNHDA, CDR2 SQIVND (reference sequence). The CDR3 coding sequence is TGTGCCAGTAGTATCCCCTTTAGCGGGGGGATGGGAAATACGCAGTATTTT. Residues: CASSIPFSGGMGNTQYF.

V is TRBV27 and J is TRBJ2-1, with D possibly being TRBD1 (5 bases). Trimming shortened V by 6 bases and J by 4 bases, and 19 bases separated the two germline ends. Germline assignment: CDR1 MNHEY and CDR2 SMNVEV (reference sequence). The CDR3 spans 16 residues. The CDR3 sequence: CASSPDSPKVYNEQFF. The CDR3 DNA sequence: TGTGCCAGCAGCCCCGACAGTCCCAAGGTTTACAATGAGCAGTTCTTC.

This clonotype was counted between two and nine times. This chain uses TRBV2 with TRBJ1-2, with D uncertain. This CDR3 contains 11 residues. V was pared by 6 bases and J by 6 bases, with 8 bases between. Per the germline V gene, CDR1 is SNHLY and CDR2 is FYNNEI. CDR3 protein: CASRVRDGYTF. The CDR3 DNA reads as TGTGCCAGCAGGGTCCGGGATGGCTACACCTTC.

The chain recombines TRBV6-8 with TRBJ2-7; D gene ambiguous. From germline, CDR1 is MNHGY and CDR2 SAAAGT. CDR3 size: 16 residues. The V end lost 5 bases, the J end lost 2 bases, and 19 bases lay between the germline ends. The CDR3 is CASSPQHPSRTYEQYV. CDR3 DNA sequence: TGTGCCAGCAGTCCTCAACACCCTTCGCGTACCTACGAGCAGTACGTC.